The next 32 T cell receptor beta chains were all read from a single sample in a study of blood T cell repertoires in COVID-19. This table comes from immunoSEQ multiplex PCR, and its TCRdb copy is limited to in-frame clones, with some not included. The sample holds roughly 70,000 clones; roughly nine tenths are singletons and the top ten take roughly 9.6%. The sequenced sample was peripheral blood. Receptors originate from a man older than 75 with acute or convalescent COVID-19.

The rearrangement links TRBV4-1 to TRBJ2-7; maybe TRBD1 (6 bases). Trimming removed 0 bases from V and 9 bases from J, with 21 bases in between. The CDR3 has 16 amino acids. Germline V gene lookup returns CDR1 MGHRA and CDR2 YSYEKL. The CDR3 DNA follows: TGCGCCAGCAGCCAAGAATCACAGGGTCTCTCGGGGAGGCAGTACTTC. Encoded protein: CASSQESQGLSGRQYF.

The sample holds one count of this clone. The genes are TRBV18 and TRBJ2-7; tentative D call: TRBD1 (5 bases). The CDR3 runs 15 residues. V gave up 3 bases and J gave up 0 bases, with 12 bases separating them. Germline CDR1 and CDR2: KGHSH and LQKENI. This CDR3 is CASSPVRASSYEQYF. CDR3 nucleotide sequence: TGTGCCAGCTCACCGGTCAGGGCGAGCTCCTACGAGCAGTACTTC.

Only a few counts were recorded for this clone. The chain employs TRBV2 and TRBJ1-2, with D tentatively TRBD1 (5 bases). V was clipped by 2 bases and J by 7 bases, with 14 bases between them. Germline assignment: CDR1 SNHLY and CDR2 FYNNEI. This CDR3 spans 14 amino acids. The chain's CDR3 is CASSESRGIGGYTF. The DNA for the CDR3 is TGTGCCAGCAGTGAAAGCCGGGGGATAGGTGGCTACACCTTC. The entire variable domain, with the rest obtained from reference TRBV2 and TRBJ1-2, is as follows: EPEVTQTPSHQVTQMGQEVILRCVPISNHLYFYWYRQILGQKVEFLVSFYNNEISEKSEIFDDQFSVERPDGSNFTLKIRSTKLEDSAMYFCASSESRGIGGYTFGSGTRLTVV.

This CDR3 is CASSQGAGVGYGYTF. The CDR3 DNA reads as TGTGCCAGCAGCCAGGGGGCGGGGGTAGGCTATGGCTACACCTTC. J is TRBJ1-2 and V is TRBV3-1 (or the pseudogene TRBV3-2); D is perhaps TRBD1 (6 bases). The CDR3 runs 15 residues. Germline CDR1 is LGHDT and CDR2 is YNNKEL (reference sequence). The germline V and J ends were trimmed by 3 bases and 4 bases, with 15 bases remaining between them.

This rearrangement joins TRBV2 to TRBJ2-1, with D possibly matching TRBD1 (5 bases). CDR1 SNHLY and CDR2 FYNNEI come from the germline V gene. The CDR3 length is 13 residues. Deletions cut 3 bases from V and 4 bases from J, with 7 bases between. CDR3 sequence: CASSETAYNEQFF. CDR3 bases: TGTGCCAGCAGTGAGACAGCTTACAATGAGCAGTTCTTC.

The chain is built from TRBV5-5 and TRBJ1-2, with D tentatively TRBD1 (6 bases). Germline CDR1 and CDR2: SGHKS and YYEKEE (reference sequence). This CDR3 is 15 amino acids long. Trimming took off 4 bases at V and 4 bases at J, with 17 bases between the two ends. CDR3 DNA sequence: TGTGCCAGCAGCGTAAGACCCCAGGGGAGCTATGGCTACACCTTC. Translating gives CASSVRPQGSYGYTF.

The chain is built from TRBV5-1 and TRBJ2-3, with 8 bases lining up with TRBD2. CDR1 and CDR2 (germline): SGHRS, YFSETQ. J was trimmed by 2 bases and V by 0 bases; bases with no gene match: 11. The CDR3 contains 18 residues. The CDR3 sequence: CASSLAGPTSASTDTQYF. For the CDR3, the DNA is TGCGCCAGCAGCTTGGCCGGTCCGACTAGCGCATCCACAGATACGCAGTATTTT.

The chain employs TRBV19 and TRBJ1-2, with 9 nucleotides matching TRBD1. V shed 6 bases, J shed 1 base, and the junction held 6 bases outside the gene matches. From germline, CDR1 is LNHDA and CDR2 SQIVND (reference sequence). The CDR3 has 15 residues. CDR3 protein: CASSPGQGLNYGYTF. In DNA form, the CDR3 reads TGTGCCAGTAGCCCGGGACAGGGACTTAACTATGGCTACACCTTC.

The chain joins TRBV6-2 or TRBV6-3 to TRBJ1-3; the D gene is possibly TRBD1 (5 bases). The germline CDR1 and CDR2 sequences are MNHEY and SVGEGT. V lost 2 bases and J 0 bases, leaving 14 bases between the germline ends. The CDR3 spans 17 residues. The DNA for the CDR3 is TGTGCCAGCAGTTACCCCGTTGCGGGGCTCTCTGGAAACACCATATATTTT. Amino acids: CASSYPVAGLSGNTIYF.

For the CDR3, the DNA is TGTGCCAGCAGCCCACAGGGAGTAAGGGAAAAACTGTTTTTT. This encodes CASSPQGVREKLFF. V gene TRBV7-9 combines with J gene TRBJ1-4; a weak D match, TRBD1 (6 bases). V lost 5 bases, J lost 8 bases, and 15 bases lay in between. This CDR3 is 14 amino acids long. Per germline, CDR1 SEHNR and CDR2 FQNEAQ (reference sequence). Filled out from reference TRBV7-9 and TRBJ1-4, the complete variable domain reads DTGVSQNPRHKITKRGQNVTFRCDPISEHNRLYWYRQTLGQGPEFLTYFQNEAQLEKSRLLSDRFSAERPKGSFSTLEIQRTEQGDSAMYLCASSPQGVREKLFFGSGTQLSVL.

This clone was recorded once. The chain uses TRBV20-1 and TRBJ2-5; D uncertain. Trimming left V 6 bases short and J 3 bases short, with 8 bases between. The germline CDR1 and CDR2 sequences are DFQATT and SNEGSKA (reference sequence). The CDR3 runs to 11 residues. The CDR3 loop reads CSASLEETQYF. CDR3 coding DNA: TGCAGTGCAAGCTTAGAAGAGACCCAGTACTTC.

This clone was counted a single time. The chain couples TRBV11-2 to TRBJ2-1, with a possible D match to TRBD1 (6 bases). Per the germline V gene, CDR1 is SGHAT and CDR2 is FQNNGV. CDR3 length: 14 residues. Trimming removed 5 bases from V and 4 bases from J, with 12 bases in between. The CDR3 loop reads CASSLSRGYNEQFF. The CDR3 region has the DNA TGTGCCAGCAGCCTCAGCAGGGGATACAATGAGCAGTTCTTC.

This rearrangement joins TRBV23-1 to TRBJ1-6; D is undetermined. TRBV23-1 is reported as an ORF; its role is uncertain. The CDR3 extends over 16 amino acids. The V end lost 0 bases, the J end lost 10 bases, and 16 bases lay between the germline ends. The CDR3 is CASSQSRTAQESPLHF. CDR3 nucleotides: TGCGCCAGCAGTCAATCCAGGACTGCCCAGGAATCACCCCTCCACTTT.

The V gene is TRBV7-2, the J gene TRBJ2-6, with 8 nucleotides matching TRBD2. This CDR3 comprises 16 residues. V was pared by 1 base and J by 4 bases, with 3 bases of the junction left unmatched. CDR1 and CDR2 from the germline V gene are SGHTA and FQGNSA. This chain's CDR3 is CASSLGLAKGANVLTF. DNA of the CDR3: TGTGCCAGCAGCTTAGGACTAGCGAAAGGGGCCAACGTCCTGACTTTC.

This chain joins TRBV19 and TRBJ2-3; D is unclear. With 5 bases removed from V and 1 base from J, the gap between germline ends came to 7 bases. The CDR3 totals 13 residues. Germline V gene sequence: CDR1 LNHDA, CDR2 SQIVND (reference sequence). DNA for the CDR3: TGTGCCAGTAGTGTCGGTGGCACAGATACGCAGTATTTT. Its translation is CASSVGGTDTQYF.

The chain has TRBV3-1 (or the pseudogene TRBV3-2) and TRBJ2-7; D ambiguous. V dropped 1 base and J dropped 7 bases, with 5 bases sitting between them. The CDR3 covers 11 residues. Germline V CDR1 and CDR2: LGHDT, YNNKEL (reference sequence). The CDR3 region is CASSQAEEQYF. The CDR3, as DNA: TGTGCCAGCAGCCAAGCGGAGGAGCAGTACTTC.

The rearrangement links TRBV11-2 to TRBJ2-1, with 9 nucleotides matching TRBD1. V lost 1 base to trimming and J lost 4 bases; unmatched junction nucleotides: 2. This CDR3 region has 15 residues. Germline CDR1 and CDR2: SGHAT and FQNNGV. For the CDR3, the DNA is TGTGCCAGCAGCTTAGGGACAGGGGTTTACAATGAGCAGTTCTTC. This translates into CASSLGTGVYNEQFF.

This rearrangement joins TRBV11-2 to TRBJ2-5, with TRBD2 matching 8 bases. The germline V gene encodes CDR1 SGHAT and CDR2 FQNNGV. CDR3 length equals 16 residues. V dropped 5 bases and J dropped 2; count of bases not matched to a gene: 10. The CDR3 region is CASSPSLAGLQETQYF. In nucleotides, the CDR3 is TGTGCCAGCAGCCCTTCCTTAGCGGGGCTACAAGAGACCCAGTACTTC.

The genes are TRBV7-9 and TRBJ2-3; 8 positions agree with TRBD2. This CDR3 is built from 16 residues. V shed 4 bases and J 1 base; nucleotides not matched to a gene: 7. CDR1 and CDR2 (germline): SEHNR, FQNEAQ (reference sequence). This CDR3 reads CASSSYWRGGTDTQYF. As DNA, the CDR3 is TGTGCCAGCAGCTCCTACTGGCGGGGGGGCACAGATACGCAGTATTTT.

This clone was observed once. The gene calls are TRBV5-1 and TRBJ2-1; tentative D call: TRBD1 (6 bases). Germline CDR1 reads SGHRS; CDR2 reads YFSETQ. This CDR3 has 15 amino acids. Deletions cut 0 bases from V and 4 bases from J, with 11 bases between. The CDR3 loop is CASSLVDRRYNEQFF. The DNA for the CDR3 is TGCGCCAGCAGCTTGGTGGACAGACGGTACAATGAGCAGTTCTTC.

The chain combines TRBV1 with TRBJ2-5; the table's TRBD2 call for D was not verified on the DNA. TRBV1 is classified as a pseudogene. There are 15 residues in the CDR3. The CDR3 DNA is TGCACCAGCAGCCGTCAGGCACCGAGGAGGGAGACCCAGTACTTC. Its protein is CTSSRQAPRRETQYF.

The chain has TRBV5-4 and TRBJ2-2; no clear D gene. The CDR3 totals 13 residues. Germline V gene lookup returns CDR1 SGHNT and CDR2 YYREEE (reference sequence). V dropped 1 base and J dropped 2 bases, with 3 bases sitting between them. CDR3 in amino acids: CASSLTNTGELFF. The DNA of the CDR3 is TGTGCCAGCAGCTTGACTAACACCGGGGAGCTGTTTTTT.

The rearrangement uses TRBV30 and TRBJ2-1, with 11 bases lining up with TRBD2. V trimming: 4 bases; J trimming: 8 bases; junction bases outside the gene matches: 13. Per the germline V gene, CDR1 is GTSNPN and CDR2 is SVGIG (reference sequence). CDR3 length: 16 residues. In nucleotides, the CDR3 is TGTGCCTGGACTCGAAAGACTAGCGGGAATCACGATGAGCAGTTCTTC. Translated: CAWTRKTSGNHDEQFF.

DNA for the CDR3: TGCGCCAGCAGCTCGGGGTATAGCGAGACCCAGTACTTC. Amino acids: CASSSGYSETQYF. This chain uses TRBV5-1 with TRBJ2-5; D is perhaps TRBD2 (5 bases). The V gene lost 3 bases and the J gene lost 5 bases, with 11 bases spanning the gap. CDR1 and CDR2 from the germline V gene are SGHRS and YFSETQ. CDR3 length equals 13 residues.

The V gene is TRBV30, the J gene TRBJ2-6, with TRBD1 matching over 9 bases. Unmatched junction bases numbered 6, after V lost 0 bases and J lost 0 bases. The germline gives CDR1 GTSNPN, CDR2 SVGIG (reference sequence). There are 18 residues in the CDR3. The DNA for the CDR3 is TGTGCCTGGAGTGTCGGGGGACAGGGCTACTCTGGGGCCAACGTCCTGACTTTC. Amino acids: CAWSVGGQGYSGANVLTF.

CDR3 nucleotides: TGTGCCACCAGTGATTTGGACGGACAGGGGGTAACCGGGGAGCTGTTTTTT. Protein: CATSDLDGQGVTGELFF. This chain uses TRBV24-1 with TRBJ2-2; 10 bases fit TRBD1. V trimming: 0 bases; J trimming: 5 bases; junction bases outside the gene matches: 5. The CDR3 runs 17 residues. The germline CDR1 and CDR2 sequences are KGHDR and SFDVKD.

The chain employs TRBV30 and TRBJ2-5; no reliable D call. Germline V gene sequence: CDR1 GTSNPN, CDR2 SVGIG (reference sequence). The CDR3 has 12 residues. V lost 4 bases, J lost 4 bases, and 10 bases lay in between. CDR3 DNA: TGTGCCTGGACGAATAGTGGAGAGACCCAGTACTTC. It translates to CAWTNSGETQYF.

The genes are TRBV2 and TRBJ2-2, with 11 bases identical to TRBD2. CDR1 SNHLY and CDR2 FYNNEI come from the germline V gene. J gave up 8 bases and V 6 bases, and 8 bases lay outside the gene matches. This CDR3 has 15 residues. This CDR3 is CASRGTSGNVGELFF. CDR3 in DNA: TGTGCCAGCAGGGGGACTAGCGGAAACGTGGGGGAGCTGTTTTTT.

This chain connects TRBV5-6 to TRBJ1-5, with 9 bases aligning to TRBD1. V was clipped by 1 base and J by 3 bases; unmatched bases: 5. The CDR3 has 16 amino acids. Germline V lookup: CDR1 SGHDT, CDR2 YYEEEE. CDR3 DNA: TGTGCCAGCAGCTTGAGGGGGACAGGGTACAATCAGCCCCAGCATTTT. Translating gives CASSLRGTGYNQPQHF.

This chain connects TRBV5-6 to TRBJ1-1; weak D call: TRBD1 (5 bases). The CDR3 length is 13 residues. V lost 2 bases and J 5 bases, leaving 10 bases between the germline ends. Germline V gene lookup returns CDR1 SGHDT and CDR2 YYEEEE. The CDR3 reads CASSFQGRTEAFF. The CDR3 coding sequence is TGTGCCAGCAGCTTCCAGGGAAGGACTGAAGCTTTCTTT.

V and J are TRBV7-2 and TRBJ1-2, with no clear D. Germline assignment: CDR1 SGHTA and CDR2 FQGNSA. The length of the CDR3 is 13 residues. Trimming shortened V by 8 bases and J by 5 bases, and 15 bases separated the two germline ends. The CDR3 loop is CASASPGRYGYTF. The DNA of the CDR3 is TGTGCCAGCGCTTCCCCGGGGAGGTATGGCTACACCTTC. The whole variable domain, remainder taken from reference TRBV7-2 and TRBJ1-2, is GAGVSQSPSNKVTEKGKDVELRCDPISGHTALYWYRQSLGQGLEFLIYFQGNSAPDKSGLPSDRFSAERTGGSVSTLTIQRTQQEDSAVYLCASASPGRYGYTFGSGTRLTVV.

This chain joins TRBV25-1 and TRBJ2-1; 9 bases are shared with TRBD1. This CDR3 is built from 15 residues. V gave up 8 bases and J gave up 4 bases; unmatched junction bases: 9. CDR1 MGHDK and CDR2 SYGVNS come from the germline V gene. The CDR3 loop is CASAPGQGTYNEQFF. The CDR3 DNA is TGTGCCAGCGCCCCCGGACAGGGGACATACAATGAGCAGTTCTTC.